This TCR beta chain was captured in a study of shared clonotypes between healthy human individuals. Germline CDR1 and CDR2: SQVTM and ANQGSEA. This CDR3 is built from 14 residues. V lost 4 bases to trimming and J lost 5 bases, with 17 bases between them. Assay used: immunoSEQ multiplex PCR; TCRdb lists only in-frame clones, some missing. The data hold around 2,000,000 clones, with approximately 94% observed a single time. This clone has just one count. As defined, naive CD8 cells were CD45RO-negative and positively selected for CCR7, with terminally differentiated effector memory CD45RA+ cells excluded.

Input material: naive CD8+ T cells from PBMCs. This TCR was recovered from a man between 18 and 29 years old in good health. Some clones in this sample may be carry-over from other donors' samples. The chain is built from TRBV29-1 and TRBJ2-5; D is ambiguous. As DNA, the CDR3 is TGCAGCGTTGGGCTGGGGTTTCGTCGGGAGACCCAGTACTTC. Translation: CSVGLGFRRETQYF.